This T cell receptor beta chain was captured by sequencing in a study of identical twins. TCRdb passed the 5' RACE reads through MiXCR, listing each CDR3 protein once. The sample has some 210,000 distinct CDR3 sequences, around 15% seen once. The sample was also reused in another study, on T cells expressing NK-cell markers.

The sequence derives from a woman aged 18-29 years in good health. The material sequenced was CD8+ T cells sorted from blood.

Here the CDR3 DNA reads TGCGCCAGCAGTGGACCTGGTCTCGAGCAGTACTTC. Translated: CASSGPGLEQYF. V and J are TRBV10-1 and TRBJ2-7, with no clear D. Trimming stripped 4 bases from V and 6 bases from J, with 10 bases between. CDR1 is WNHNN and CDR2 is SYGVQD in the germline V gene (reference sequence). This CDR3 has 12 amino acids.